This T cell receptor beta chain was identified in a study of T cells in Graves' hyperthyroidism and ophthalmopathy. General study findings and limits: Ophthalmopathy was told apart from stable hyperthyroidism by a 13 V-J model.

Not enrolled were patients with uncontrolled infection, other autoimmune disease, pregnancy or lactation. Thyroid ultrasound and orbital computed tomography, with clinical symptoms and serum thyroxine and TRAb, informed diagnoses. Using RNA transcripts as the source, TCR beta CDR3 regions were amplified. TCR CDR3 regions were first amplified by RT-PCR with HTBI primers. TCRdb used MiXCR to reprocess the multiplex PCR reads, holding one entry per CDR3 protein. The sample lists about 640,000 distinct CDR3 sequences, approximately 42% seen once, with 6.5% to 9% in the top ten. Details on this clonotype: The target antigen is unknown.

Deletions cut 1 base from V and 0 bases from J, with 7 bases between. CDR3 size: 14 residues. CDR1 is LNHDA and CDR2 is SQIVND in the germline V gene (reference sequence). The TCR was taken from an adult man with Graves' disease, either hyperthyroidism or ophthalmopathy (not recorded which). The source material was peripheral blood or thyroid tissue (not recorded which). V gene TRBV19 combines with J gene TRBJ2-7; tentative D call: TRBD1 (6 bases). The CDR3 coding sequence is TGTGCCAGTAGTATAGCGACAGGCTCCTACGAGCAGTACTTC. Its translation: CASSIATGSYEQYF.